This T cell receptor beta chain is drawn from a study of blood T cell repertoires in COVID-19. Study as a whole: COVID-19 samples collected from the United States, Italy and Spain covered acute and convalescent phases.

V dropped 0 bases and J dropped 4; count of bases not matched to a gene: 9. Germline V gene sequence: CDR1 SGHRS, CDR2 YFSETQ. This CDR3 spans 18 amino acids. Authors' data handling: Reference gene primer amplification yielded estimated nucleated cell counts. Using immunoSEQ multiplex PCR, the repertoire was profiled, and TCRdb retains in-frame clones only, with some absent. D and trimming come from the DNA, and the V and J calls and clone size come from that table. The sample includes more than 70,000 clones, around 83% of them seen just once. The sequenced material came from peripheral blood. The genes are TRBV5-1 and TRBJ2-3; the match to TRBD2 covers 12 bases. This clonotype was obtained from a woman of 80 years or more in a cohort sampled during active or convalescent COVID-19. The CDR3 loop reads CASSLEASGRARADTQYF. In nucleotides, the CDR3 is TGCGCCAGCAGCTTGGAGGCTAGCGGGAGGGCCAGAGCAGATACGCAGTATTTT.